This TCR beta chain was identified in a study of cytomegalovirus exposure and HLA in healthy donors. Findings and caveats of the study: A missense DCLRE1C variant was associated with V- and J-gene trimming of TCR beta chains in a later analysis, and an independent cohort replicated the association. The study labeled more than 150 TCR beta chains cytomegalovirus-associated.

As for this clone: Antigen specificity is unknown.

V lost 1 base to trimming and J lost 3 bases; unmatched junction nucleotides: 4. The germline V gene encodes CDR1 MNHEY and CDR2 SMNVEV (reference sequence). The CDR3 is 16 residues long. Primers included in the PCR were 60 Vbeta and 13 Jbeta primers. In the original analysis: Unique TCR beta chains numbered approximately 80 million in a later analysis, with about 11 million shared. Repertoires were generated with immunoSEQ multiplex PCR, while TCRdb's copy carries only in-frame clones and drops some. The DNA was the basis for D and trimming; V, J and clone size are from that table. The sample holds around 130,000 clones, roughly 79% seen once. Healthy bone marrow donors made up the cohort.

The rearrangement links TRBV27 to TRBJ2-3; the match to TRBD2 covers 10 bases. The sequence was obtained from a woman aged 18-29 years in good health and CMV-seronegative. The sample consisted of PBMCs. The CDR3 DNA follows: TGTGCCAGCAGTTTATTGAGTAGCGGGGGGACAGATACGCAGTATTTT. This translates into CASSLLSSGGTDTQYF.